Below, 28 T cell receptor beta chains from the same sample are listed, as sequenced in a study of CD4 T cells in relation to SARS-CoV-2 and coronaviruses. These receptors' antigens are unknown. Clones were read by immunoSEQ multiplex PCR, and TCRdb kept only the in-frame ones, dropping some. The sample lists some 40,000 clones; approximately 81% were seen once. Sample: naive CD4+ T cells from PBMCs, cultured in vitro. Subset noted: naive CD4+ T cells isolated by negative enrichment. The receptor source for this set is an adult with COVID-19.

This clone was found a few times. The V gene is TRBV6-5, the J gene TRBJ1-2, with no clear D. V gave up 6 bases and J gave up 8 bases, with 13 bases separating them. The CDR3 loop spans 12 amino acids. Germline values: CDR1 MNHEY, CDR2 SVGAGI. CDR3 coding DNA: TGTGCCAGCAGGACGGAGGGTGTCGGCTACACCTTC. Amino acid sequence: CASRTEGVGYTF.

The chain carries TRBV18 and TRBJ2-7; the D is unclear. CDR1 and CDR2 from the germline V gene are KGHSH and LQKENI. V was clipped by 2 bases and J by 0 bases, with 11 bases between them. There are 15 residues in the CDR3. This CDR3 is CASSPKTASSYEQYF. The CDR3 coding sequence is TGTGCCAGCTCACCAAAAACAGCTAGCTCCTACGAGCAGTACTTC.

This clone has just a few counts. The chain combines TRBV9 with TRBJ1-1, with TRBD1 matching 9 bases. The CDR3 has 15 residues. CDR1 and CDR2 from the germline V gene are SGDLS and YYNGEE. V dropped 4 bases and J dropped 3; count of bases not matched to a gene: 7. CDR3 sequence reads: CASSNGQGTDTEAFF. CDR3 bases: TGTGCCAGCAGCAACGGACAGGGGACGGACACTGAAGCTTTCTTT.

This chain joins TRBV28 and TRBJ1-5, with D maybe TRBD1 (5 bases). Germline CDR1 and CDR2: MDHEN and SYDVKM. Deletions cut 6 bases from V and 4 bases from J, with 10 bases between. This CDR3 has 13 residues. The CDR3 loop reads CASRGPLNQPQHF. The CDR3 DNA follows: TGTGCCAGCAGGGGACCTTTAAATCAGCCCCAGCATTTT.

This chain uses TRBV20-1 with TRBJ1-2; D possibly corresponds to TRBD1 (6 bases). The CDR3 totals 11 residues. Per the germline V gene, CDR1 is DFQATT and CDR2 is SNEGSKA (reference sequence). The V end lost 7 bases, the J end lost 8 bases, and 14 bases lay between the germline ends. The CDR3 sequence: CSVLQGHGYTF. The DNA of the CDR3 is TGCAGTGTCTTACAGGGTCACGGCTACACCTTC.

The chain joins TRBV19 to TRBJ2-7; possibly TRBD2 for D (5 bases). Germline V CDR1 and CDR2: LNHDA, SQIVND (reference sequence). Trimming removed 3 bases at V and 10 bases at J, with 10 bases between. The CDR3 covers 11 residues. The CDR3 DNA reads as TGTGCCAGTAGTATTGAGGGATCTCAGTACTTC. Encoded protein: CASSIEGSQYF. The full variable domain, in which reference TRBV19 and TRBJ2-7 provide the parts outside the CDR3, is DGGITQSPKYLFRKEGQNVTLSCEQNLNHDAMYWYRQDPGQGLRLIYYSQIVNDFQKGDIAEGYSVSREKKESFPLTVTSAQKNPTAFYLCASSIEGSQYFGPGTRLTVT.

This clone occurred a few times. V is TRBV7-3 and J is TRBJ2-3; D gene ambiguous. V lost 4 bases and J lost 2, with 4 bases in between. The CDR3 has 12 residues. Germline V lookup: CDR1 SGHTA, CDR2 FQGTGA. The CDR3 protein is CASSSNTDTQYF. The CDR3 region has the DNA TGTGCCAGCAGCTCCAACACAGATACGCAGTATTTT.

This chain joins TRBV5-1 and TRBJ2-3, with a tentative D call TRBD2 (5 bases). The CDR3 length is 15 residues. The V gene's germline CDR1 is SGHRS and CDR2 YFSETQ. Trimming cost V 0 bases and J 1 base, with 9 bases left between them. The CDR3 DNA follows: TGCGCCAGCAGCTTGGGGGAGTTTGGCACAGATACGCAGTATTTT. This sequence encodes CASSLGEFGTDTQYF.

The V and J genes are TRBV6-2 or TRBV6-3 and TRBJ2-1; maybe TRBD2 (6 bases). Trimming removed 5 bases at V and 3 bases at J, with 17 bases between. Germline V gives CDR1 MNHEY, CDR2 SVGEGT. This CDR3 comprises 16 residues. CDR3 DNA: TGTGCCAGCAGTCGCCGGGAGCCCCTCGTCTACAATGAGCAGTTCTTC. It yields the protein CASSRREPLVYNEQFF.

V gene TRBV10-3 combines with J gene TRBJ2-5, with 13 bases identical to TRBD2. The trim removed 6 bases at V and 5 bases at J, leaving 6 bases unmatched. This CDR3 comprises 15 residues. Germline V gene sequence: CDR1 ENHRY, CDR2 SYGVKD. The CDR3 here is CAIRGTSGMRETQYF. In nucleotides, the CDR3 is TGTGCCATCAGGGGGACTAGCGGGATGAGGGAGACCCAGTACTTC.

In regard to this clone: Relative to the germline gene, one junction end is altered; a read error may explain this. The chain uses TRBV7-7 and TRBJ2-6, with 10 bases aligning to TRBD2. The CDR3 is 19 amino acids. Germline CDR1 is SSHAT and CDR2 is FNYEAQ (reference sequence). The DNA for the CDR3 is TGTGCTAGCAGCAAAGGACTAGCGGAAGTCCGCTCTGGGGCCAACGTCCTGACTTTC. This sequence encodes CASSKGLAEVRSGANVLTF. Full variable domain (rest looked up from reference TRBV7-7 and TRBJ2-6): GAGVSQSPRYKVTKRGQDVTLRCDPISSHATLYWYQQALGQGPEFLTYFNYEAQPDKSGLPSDRFSAERPEGSISTLTIQRTEQRDSAMYRCASSKGLAEVRSGANVLTFGAGSRLTVL.

This clone was detected once. The chain recombines TRBV28 with TRBJ2-3, with 8 bases fitting TRBD2. The V gene's germline CDR1 is MDHEN and CDR2 SYDVKM. The J segment lost 0 bases and the V segment lost 5 bases, leaving 4 bases of the junction unmatched. The CDR3 extends over 15 amino acids. As DNA, the CDR3 is TGTGCCAGCAGTGAAGAGCGGGGGAGCACAGATACGCAGTATTTT. Amino acids: CASSEERGSTDTQYF.

The chain employs TRBV27 and TRBJ1-5; possibly TRBD1 for D (5 bases). The germline CDR1 and CDR2 sequences are MNHEY and SMNVEV (reference sequence). V lost 6 bases and J lost 3, with 15 bases in between. The CDR3 covers 15 residues. Here the CDR3 DNA reads TGTGCCAGCAGGGCGGGACCGACGTACAATCAGCCCCAGCATTTT. Amino acid sequence: CASRAGPTYNQPQHF.

The V gene is TRBV30, the J gene TRBJ1-6; TRBD1 matches 9 bases. The CDR3 has 19 residues. V lost 1 base to trimming and J lost 8 bases; unmatched junction nucleotides: 18. Germline CDR1 is GTSNPN and CDR2 is SVGIG (reference sequence). The chain's CDR3 is CAWSARTANIRDRDSPLHF. The CDR3 DNA follows: TGTGCCTGGAGTGCAAGGACGGCCAACATCCGGGACAGGGATTCACCCCTCCACTTT. The complete variable domain, with remaining parts taken from reference TRBV30 and TRBJ1-6, reads SQTIHQWPATLVQPVGSPLSLECTVEGTSNPNLYWYRQAAGRGLQLLFYSVGIGQISSEVPQNLSASRPQDRQFILSSKKLLLSDSGFYLCAWSARTANIRDRDSPLHFGNGTRLTVT.

This sequence joins TRBV4-3 and TRBJ2-1; D perhaps matches TRBD2 (5 bases). The CDR3 length is 15 residues. CDR1 and CDR2 from the germline V gene are LGHNA and YSLEER. V was cut by 0 bases and J by 4 bases, with 10 bases left in between. CDR3 amino acids: CASSQDGNRYNEQFF. CDR3 sequence (DNA): TGCGCCAGCAGCCAAGACGGGAATAGGTACAATGAGCAGTTCTTC.

The chain carries TRBV14 and TRBJ2-5; D is perhaps TRBD1 (6 bases). The V and J ends lost 4 bases and 1 base respectively, with 13 bases between them. This CDR3 is built from 15 residues. CDR1 and CDR2 from the germline V gene are SGHDN and FVKESK. CDR3 sequence reads: CASSLTQGLQETQYF. The CDR3 DNA reads TGTGCCAGCAGCCTAACCCAGGGGCTCCAAGAGACCCAGTACTTC.

Written as DNA, the CDR3 is TGTGCCAGCTCAATACCGGGACTAGCGGGAGCGGGTGAGCAGTTCTTC. It yields the protein CASSIPGLAGAGEQFF. V gene TRBV7-6 combines with J gene TRBJ2-1; 14 bases are shared with TRBD2. After removal of 8 bases from V and 9 bases from J, the junction contained 12 bases not matched to a gene. The germline gives CDR1 SGHVS, CDR2 FNYEAQ. The CDR3 has 16 amino acids. Based on the CDR3 plus reference TRBV7-6 and TRBJ2-1, the full variable domain is GAGVSQSPRYKVTKRGQDVALRCDPISGHVSLYWYRQALGQGPEFLTYFNYEAQQDKSGLPNDRFSAERPEGSISTLTIQRTEQRDSAMYRCASSIPGLAGAGEQFFGPGTRLTVL.

On this clone itself: At one end the junction does not follow the germline gene, possibly because of a read error. The chain links TRBV4-3 to TRBJ2-7; D unresolved. Germline values: CDR1 LGHNA, CDR2 YSLEER. The CDR3 length is 15 residues. The DNA for the CDR3 is TGCGCCAGCAGCAAAGAGTACGTACAAGCCTACGAGCAGTACTTC. This encodes CASSKEYVQAYEQYF.

The count of this clone is one. The chain links TRBV14 to TRBJ2-7; TRBD2 might be the D (7 bases). This CDR3 comprises 14 residues. The V end was cut by 2 bases, the J end by 6 bases, with 14 bases between. Germline CDR1 reads SGHDN; CDR2 reads FVKESK. CDR3 sequence reads: CASSQFGGAGEQYF. Here the CDR3 DNA reads TGTGCCAGCAGCCAATTTGGGGGGGCTGGCGAGCAGTACTTC.

By share of the sample, this clone is large (0.1 to 1%). The chain carries TRBV2 and TRBJ2-6, with D unclear. The V end was cut by 5 bases, the J end by 1 base, with 9 bases between. The CDR3 has 15 amino acids. The germline V gene encodes CDR1 SNHLY and CDR2 FYNNEI. The CDR3 is CASSLVGSGANVLTF. The CDR3 DNA is TGTGCCAGCAGTTTGGTCGGTTCTGGGGCCAACGTCCTGACTTTC. Using reference TRBV2 and TRBJ2-6 for the parts outside the CDR3, the full variable domain is EPEVTQTPSHQVTQMGQEVILRCVPISNHLYFYWYRQILGQKVEFLVSFYNNEISEKSEIFDDQFSVERPDGSNFTLKIRSTKLEDSAMYFCASSLVGSGANVLTFGAGSRLTVL.

The chain links TRBV14 to TRBJ1-1; no clear D gene. CDR1 is SGHDN, CDR2 FVKESK, per germline. The CDR3 spans 13 residues. Trimming took 4 bases from V and 3 from J, leaving 9 bases between them. The CDR3, as DNA: TGTGCCAGCAGCCCCTTTCTGGACACTGAAGCTTTCTTT. This encodes CASSPFLDTEAFF.

This clone is a singleton in its sample. The gene calls are TRBV1 and TRBJ2-7; the table's D gene call, TRBD1, was not cross checked with the DNA. TRBV1 counts as a pseudogene. This CDR3 has 13 amino acids. The CDR3 bases are TGCACCAGCAGCCGAGACAGGGTCAACGAGCAGTACTTC. This sequence encodes CTSSRDRVNEQYF.

V and J are TRBV2 and TRBJ1-5; 9 nucleotides line up with TRBD1. The V gene end was trimmed by 4 bases and the J gene end by 4 bases; junction bases not matched to a gene: 5. Per the germline V gene, CDR1 is SNHLY and CDR2 is FYNNEI. The CDR3 consists of 15 residues. The CDR3 nucleotides are TGTGCCAGCAGTGTGAACAGGGGGCAAAATCAGCCCCAGCATTTT. Protein sequence: CASSVNRGQNQPQHF. Supplemented by reference TRBV2 and TRBJ1-5, the full variable domain reads EPEVTQTPSHQVTQMGQEVILRCVPISNHLYFYWYRQILGQKVEFLVSFYNNEISEKSEIFDDQFSVERPDGSNFTLKIRSTKLEDSAMYFCASSVNRGQNQPQHFGDGTRLSIL.

V gene TRBV7-9 combines with J gene TRBJ2-7; no clear D gene. CDR1 and CDR2 (germline): SEHNR, FQNEAQ (reference sequence). This CDR3 has 12 residues. Trimming took 3 bases from V and 7 from J, leaving 10 bases between them. The CDR3 protein is CASSLGSGEQYF. The CDR3, as DNA: TGTGCCAGCAGCTTGGGATCCGGAGAGCAGTACTTC.

The chain couples TRBV3-1 (or the pseudogene TRBV3-2) to TRBJ2-7; possibly TRBD2 for D (6 bases). This CDR3 is built from 14 residues. The germline V and J ends were trimmed by 0 bases and 6 bases, with 12 bases remaining between them. Germline V gives CDR1 LGHDT, CDR2 YNNKEL (reference sequence). CDR3 coding DNA: TGTGCCAGCAGCCAAGATAACGGGGGTCGCGAGCAGTACTTC. Translated: CASSQDNGGREQYF.

The chain links TRBV19 to TRBJ2-5; TRBD1 or TRBD2 may be the D gene (7 bases each). The CDR3 consists of 16 residues. Per germline, CDR1 LNHDA and CDR2 SQIVND (reference sequence). The germline V and J ends were trimmed by 4 bases and 2 bases, with 17 bases remaining between them. The CDR3 protein is CASSTRDSGAQETQYF. The CDR3, as DNA: TGTGCCAGTAGTACCCGGGACAGCGGGGCACAAGAGACCCAGTACTTC.

The chain combines TRBV5-1 with TRBJ2-5; perhaps D is TRBD1 or TRBD2 (5 bases each). Trimming removed 7 bases from V and 1 base from J, with 11 bases in between. The germline V gene has CDR1 SGHRS and CDR2 YFSETQ. This CDR3 has 13 amino acids. CDR3 in DNA: TGCGCCAGCGGTTGGGGGATCCAAGAGACCCAGTACTTC. Residues: CASGWGIQETQYF. Looking up the rest from reference TRBV5-1 and TRBJ2-5 gives the full variable domain: KAGVTQTPRYLIKTRGQQVTLSCSPISGHRSVSWYQQTPGQGLQFLFEYFSETQRNKGNFPGRFSGRQFSNSRSEMNVSTLELGDSALYLCASGWGIQETQYFGPGTRLLVL.

The chain carries TRBV7-3 and TRBJ2-7; 9 bases match TRBD2. The germline V gene encodes CDR1 SGHTA and CDR2 FQGTGA. V gave up 6 bases and J gave up 0 bases; unmatched junction bases: 3. The CDR3 is 14 amino acids. Here the CDR3 DNA reads TGTGCCAGCAGGCCAGCGGGAGGCTCCTACGAGCAGTACTTC. It encodes CASRPAGGSYEQYF.